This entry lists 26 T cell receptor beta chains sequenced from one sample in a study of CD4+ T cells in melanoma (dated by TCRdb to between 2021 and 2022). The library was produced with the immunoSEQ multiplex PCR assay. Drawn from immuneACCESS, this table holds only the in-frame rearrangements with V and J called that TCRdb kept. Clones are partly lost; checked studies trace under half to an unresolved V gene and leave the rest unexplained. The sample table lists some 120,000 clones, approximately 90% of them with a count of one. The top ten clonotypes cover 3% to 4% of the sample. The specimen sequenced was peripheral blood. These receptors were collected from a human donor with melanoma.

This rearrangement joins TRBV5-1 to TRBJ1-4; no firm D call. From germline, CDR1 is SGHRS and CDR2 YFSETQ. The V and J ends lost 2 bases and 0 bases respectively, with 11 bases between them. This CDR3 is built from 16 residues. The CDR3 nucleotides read TGCGCCAGCAGCTTAGATGGGTTTTCAACTAATGAAAAACTGTTTTTT. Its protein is CASSLDGFSTNEKLFF.

CDR3 DNA: TGTGCCAGCAGCTTAGCAGTAGGGGACAGGGCTGAAAAACTGTTTTTT. Translation gives CASSLAVGDRAEKLFF. This chain uses TRBV11-2 with TRBJ1-4; the match to TRBD1 covers 9 bases. The CDR3 is made up of 16 amino acids. Trimming took 1 base from V and 7 from J; bases not matched to a gene: 7. CDR1 and CDR2 (germline): SGHAT, FQNNGV.

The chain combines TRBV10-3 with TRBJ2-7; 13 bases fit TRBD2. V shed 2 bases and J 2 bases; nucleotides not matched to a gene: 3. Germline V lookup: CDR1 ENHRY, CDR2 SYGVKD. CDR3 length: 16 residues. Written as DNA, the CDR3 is TGTGCCATCAGTGAGGGACTAGCGGGGGCCCCCTACGAGCAGTACTTC. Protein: CAISEGLAGAPYEQYF.

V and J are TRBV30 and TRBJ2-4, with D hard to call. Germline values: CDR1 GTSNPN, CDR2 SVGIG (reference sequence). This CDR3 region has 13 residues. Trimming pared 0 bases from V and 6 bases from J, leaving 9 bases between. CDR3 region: CAWSVLNGNIQYF. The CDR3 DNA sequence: TGTGCCTGGAGTGTTCTTAACGGAAACATTCAGTACTTC.

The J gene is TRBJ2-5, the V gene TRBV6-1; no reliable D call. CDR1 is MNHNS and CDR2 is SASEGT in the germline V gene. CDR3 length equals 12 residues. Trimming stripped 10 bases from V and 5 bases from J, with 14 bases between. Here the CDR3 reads CAISGGRETQYF. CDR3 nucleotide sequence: TGTGCCATCTCGGGTGGTAGGGAGACCCAGTACTTC.

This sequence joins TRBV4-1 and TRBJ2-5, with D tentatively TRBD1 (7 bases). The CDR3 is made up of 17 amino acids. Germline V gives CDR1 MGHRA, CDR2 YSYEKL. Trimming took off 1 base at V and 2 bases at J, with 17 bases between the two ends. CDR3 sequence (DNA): TGCGCCAGCAGCCAAGGTCGGGGAGGACAGGCTCAAGAGACCCAGTACTTC. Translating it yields CASSQGRGGQAQETQYF.

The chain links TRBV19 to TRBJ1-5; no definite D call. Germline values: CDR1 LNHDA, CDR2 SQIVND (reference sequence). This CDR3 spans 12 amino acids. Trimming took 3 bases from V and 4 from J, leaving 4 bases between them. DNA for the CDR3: TGTGCCAGTAGTATGCGAAATCAGCCCCAGCATTTT. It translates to CASSMRNQPQHF.

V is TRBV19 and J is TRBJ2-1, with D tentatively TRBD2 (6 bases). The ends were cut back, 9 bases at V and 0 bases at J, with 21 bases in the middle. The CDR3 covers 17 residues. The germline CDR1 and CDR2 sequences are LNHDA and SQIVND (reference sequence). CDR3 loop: CASRAGPGVGSYNEQFF. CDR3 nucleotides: TGTGCCAGCCGCGCCGGCCCGGGGGTCGGCTCCTACAATGAGCAGTTCTTC.

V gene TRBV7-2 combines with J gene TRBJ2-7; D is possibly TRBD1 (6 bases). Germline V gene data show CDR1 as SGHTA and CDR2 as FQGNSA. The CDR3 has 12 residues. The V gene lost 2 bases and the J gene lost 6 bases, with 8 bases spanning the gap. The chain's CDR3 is CASSLYRVEQYF. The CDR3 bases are TGTGCCAGCAGCTTATACAGGGTCGAGCAGTACTTC.

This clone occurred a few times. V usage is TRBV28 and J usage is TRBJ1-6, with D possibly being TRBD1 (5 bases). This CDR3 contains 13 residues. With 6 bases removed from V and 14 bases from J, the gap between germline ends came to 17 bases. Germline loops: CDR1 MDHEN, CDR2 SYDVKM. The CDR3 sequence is CASRGTGKGTLHF. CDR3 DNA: TGTGCCAGCAGAGGGACGGGGAAAGGGACCCTCCACTTT.

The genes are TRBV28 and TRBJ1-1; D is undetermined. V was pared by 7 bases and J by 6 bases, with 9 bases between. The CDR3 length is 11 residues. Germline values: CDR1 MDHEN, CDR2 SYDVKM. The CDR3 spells CASNGPSEAFF. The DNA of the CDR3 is TGTGCCAGCAACGGGCCTTCTGAAGCTTTCTTT.

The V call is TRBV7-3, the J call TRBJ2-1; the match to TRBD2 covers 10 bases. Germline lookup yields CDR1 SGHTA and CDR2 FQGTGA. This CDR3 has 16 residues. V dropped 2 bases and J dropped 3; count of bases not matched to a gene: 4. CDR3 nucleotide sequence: TGTGCCAGCAGCTTAGTGAGGACTAGCGGCTACAATGAGCAGTTCTTC. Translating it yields CASSLVRTSGYNEQFF.

The CDR3 DNA is TGTGCCAGCAGCTTGAAGGGGGGAGGGGATACGCAGTATTTT. Amino acids: CASSLKGGGDTQYF. The chain uses TRBV5-4 and TRBJ2-3; possible D gene TRBD2, 7 bases. The CDR3 spans 14 residues. V was pared by 1 base and J by 6 bases, with 12 bases between. The germline V gene encodes CDR1 SGHNT and CDR2 YYREEE (reference sequence).

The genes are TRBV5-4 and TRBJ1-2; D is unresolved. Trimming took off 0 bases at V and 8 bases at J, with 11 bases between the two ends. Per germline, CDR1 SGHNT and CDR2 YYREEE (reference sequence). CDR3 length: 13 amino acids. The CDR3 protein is CASSLDSGLGYTF. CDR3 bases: TGTGCCAGCAGCTTGGACAGTGGGTTAGGCTACACCTTC.

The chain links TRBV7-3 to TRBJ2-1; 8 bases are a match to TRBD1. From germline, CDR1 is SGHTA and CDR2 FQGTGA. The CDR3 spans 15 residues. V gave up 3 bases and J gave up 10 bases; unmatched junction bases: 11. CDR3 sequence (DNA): TGTGCCAGCAGCTTTAGTGCCAGGGGGCTTGGAGAGCAGTTCTTC. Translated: CASSFSARGLGEQFF.

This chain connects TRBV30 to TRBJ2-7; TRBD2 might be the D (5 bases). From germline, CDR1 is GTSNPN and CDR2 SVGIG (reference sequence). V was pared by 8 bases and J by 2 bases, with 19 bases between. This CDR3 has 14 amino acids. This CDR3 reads CAPKRPERTYEQYF. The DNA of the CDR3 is TGTGCCCCCAAGCGGCCGGAACGTACCTACGAGCAGTACTTC.

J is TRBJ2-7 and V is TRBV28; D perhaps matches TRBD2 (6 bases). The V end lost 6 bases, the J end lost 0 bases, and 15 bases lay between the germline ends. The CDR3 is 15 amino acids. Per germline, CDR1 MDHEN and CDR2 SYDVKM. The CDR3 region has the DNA TGTGCCAGCAGCCAGAATAGCGGAAGCTCCTACGAGCAGTACTTC. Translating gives CASSQNSGSSYEQYF. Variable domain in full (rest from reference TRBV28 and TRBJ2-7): DVKVTQSSRYLVKRTGEKVFLECVQDMDHENMFWYRQDPGLGLRLIYFSYDVKMKEKGDIPEGYSVSREKKERFSLILESASTNQTSMYLCASSQNSGSSYEQYFGPGTRLTVT.

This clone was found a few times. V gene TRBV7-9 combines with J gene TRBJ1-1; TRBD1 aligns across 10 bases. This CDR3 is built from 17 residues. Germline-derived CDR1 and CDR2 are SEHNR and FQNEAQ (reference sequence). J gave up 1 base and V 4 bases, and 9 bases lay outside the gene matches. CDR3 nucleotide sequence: TGTGCCAGCAGCTCGCAGCCGGGACAGGGGAAGAACACTGAAGCTTTCTTT. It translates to CASSSQPGQGKNTEAFF.

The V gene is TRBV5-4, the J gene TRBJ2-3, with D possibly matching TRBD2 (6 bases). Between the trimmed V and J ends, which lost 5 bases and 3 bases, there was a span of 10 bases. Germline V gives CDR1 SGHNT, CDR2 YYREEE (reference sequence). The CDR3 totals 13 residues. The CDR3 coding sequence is TGTGCCAGCAGGTGGGGGGAGACAGATACGCAGTATTTT. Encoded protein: CASRWGETDTQYF.

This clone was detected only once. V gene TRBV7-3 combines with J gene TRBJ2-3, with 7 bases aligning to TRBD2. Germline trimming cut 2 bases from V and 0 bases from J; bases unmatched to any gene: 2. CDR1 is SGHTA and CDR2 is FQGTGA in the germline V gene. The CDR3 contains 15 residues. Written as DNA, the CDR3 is TGTGCCAGCAGCTTATTGGGGGGGAGCACAGATACGCAGTATTTT. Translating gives CASSLLGGSTDTQYF.

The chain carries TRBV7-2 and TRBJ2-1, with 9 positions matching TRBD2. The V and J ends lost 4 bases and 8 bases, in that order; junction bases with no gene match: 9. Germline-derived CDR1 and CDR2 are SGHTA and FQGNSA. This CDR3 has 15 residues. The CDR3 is CASSSGAGGSYEQFF. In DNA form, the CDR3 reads TGTGCCAGCAGCTCAGGAGCGGGAGGTAGCTATGAGCAGTTCTTC.

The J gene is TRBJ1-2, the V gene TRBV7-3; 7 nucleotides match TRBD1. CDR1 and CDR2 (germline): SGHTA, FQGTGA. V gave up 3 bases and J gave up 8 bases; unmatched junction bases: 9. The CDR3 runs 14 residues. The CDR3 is CASSFITGAEGYTF. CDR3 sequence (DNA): TGTGCCAGCAGCTTTATCACAGGGGCAGAGGGCTACACCTTC.

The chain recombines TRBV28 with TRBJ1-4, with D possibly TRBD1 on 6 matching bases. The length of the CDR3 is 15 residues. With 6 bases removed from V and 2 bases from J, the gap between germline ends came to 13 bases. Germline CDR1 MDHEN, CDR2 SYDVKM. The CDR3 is CASSLLGGTNEKLFF. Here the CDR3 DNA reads TGTGCCAGCAGCCTTTTGGGGGGCACTAATGAAAAACTGTTTTTT. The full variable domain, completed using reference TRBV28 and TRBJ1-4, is DVKVTQSSRYLVKRTGEKVFLECVQDMDHENMFWYRQDPGLGLRLIYFSYDVKMKEKGDIPEGYSVSREKKERFSLILESASTNQTSMYLCASSLLGGTNEKLFFGSGTQLSVL.

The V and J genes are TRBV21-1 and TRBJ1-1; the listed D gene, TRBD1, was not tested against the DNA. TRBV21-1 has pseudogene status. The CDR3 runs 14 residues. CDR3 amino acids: CASTTGRAATEAFF. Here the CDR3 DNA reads TGTGCCAGCACCACCGGCAGGGCGGCCACTGAAGCTTTCTTT.

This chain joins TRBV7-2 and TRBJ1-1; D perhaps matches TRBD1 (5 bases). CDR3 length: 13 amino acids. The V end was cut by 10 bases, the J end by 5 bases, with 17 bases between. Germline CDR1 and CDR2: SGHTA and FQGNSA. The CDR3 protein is CATFGVRGTEAFF. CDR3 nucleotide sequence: TGTGCCACCTTCGGGGTGAGGGGAACTGAAGCTTTCTTT.

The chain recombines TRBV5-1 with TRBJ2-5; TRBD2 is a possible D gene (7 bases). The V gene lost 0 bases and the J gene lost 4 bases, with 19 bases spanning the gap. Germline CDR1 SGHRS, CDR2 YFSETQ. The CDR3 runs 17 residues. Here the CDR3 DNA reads TGCGCCAGCAGCTTGGCGGGGGGCAGAGGTACGGGAGAGACCCAGTACTTC. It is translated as CASSLAGGRGTGETQYF.